These 24 T cell receptor beta chains came from one sample sequenced in a study of T cells in Graves' hyperthyroidism and ophthalmopathy. Template material for amplifying TCR beta CDR3 regions consisted of RNA transcripts. During a first-round RT-PCR of the TCR CDR3, the HTBI primer set was used. MiXCR was run by TCRdb on the multiplex PCR reads, yielding one entry per CDR3 protein. The table includes 650,000 to 750,000 distinct CDR3 sequences, 13% to 15% detected once. Sequences were obtained from blood. These receptor sequences come from a woman younger than 30 with Graves' hyperthyroidism.

This clonotype was counted ten times or more. Written as DNA, the CDR3 is TGTGCCAGCAGTACACTCGGGACTAGCGGGAGTACTGAGCAGTTCTTC. Its translation: CASSTLGTSGSTEQFF. V gene TRBV27 combines with J gene TRBJ2-1; 14 bases line up with TRBD2. With V trimmed by 5 bases and J by 9 bases, 9 bases remained unmatched. The CDR3 covers 16 residues. The germline V gene encodes CDR1 MNHEY and CDR2 SMNVEV (reference sequence).

This clonotype has only a few counts. The V gene is TRBV4-3, the J gene TRBJ2-1, with a possible D match to TRBD2 (5 bases). The V end lost 0 bases, the J end lost 4 bases, and 16 bases lay between the germline ends. The germline V gene has CDR1 LGHNA and CDR2 YSLEER. CDR3 length: 17 residues. The CDR3 coding sequence is TGCGCCAGCAGCCAAGACCTCCCCGGGGTGGGTTACAATGAGCAGTTCTTC. Encoded protein: CASSQDLPGVGYNEQFF.

At least ten counts were recorded for this clonotype. This chain's CDR3 is CASSFWAGGVYEQYF. The CDR3 region has the DNA TGTGCCAGCAGTTTCTGGGCGGGAGGGGTCTACGAGCAGTACTTC. The chain is built from TRBV12-3 or TRBV12-4 and TRBJ2-7, with 9 nucleotides matching TRBD2. CDR3 length: 15 residues. V gave up 3 bases and J gave up 3 bases; unmatched junction bases: 6.

This clonotype was detected once. Possible read error: a much larger clone is one base away. DNA of the CDR3: TGTGCCAGCAGCTTGACAGCCTACGAGCAGTTCTTC. This translates into CASSLTAYEQFF. The V gene is TRBV11-2, the J gene TRBJ2-7, with a tentative D call TRBD1 (5 bases). The DNA end lines up better with TRBJ2-1; the J call may be wrong. Germline CDR1 SGHAT, CDR2 FQNNGV. This CDR3 spans 12 amino acids.

This rearrangement joins TRBV30 to TRBJ2-3, with no clear D. Germline CDR1 is GTSNPN and CDR2 is SVGIG (reference sequence). With 4 bases removed from V and 2 bases from J, the gap between germline ends came to 16 bases. This CDR3 has 15 residues. CDR3 sequence: CAWTGSVTPTDTQYF. The CDR3 DNA sequence: TGTGCCTGGACTGGATCAGTCACCCCCACAGATACGCAGTATTTT.

This clonotype was counted only a few times. This sequence joins TRBV11-3 and TRBJ2-3, with a tentative D call TRBD2 (6 bases). The V and J ends lost 3 bases and 2 bases respectively, with 12 bases between them. The V gene's germline CDR1 is SGHNT and CDR2 YENEEA. The CDR3 extends over 15 amino acids. In DNA, the CDR3 is TGTGCCAGCAGCTTCGGCGGGACCCACACAGATACGCAGTATTTT. Its translation: CASSFGGTHTDTQYF. Looking up the rest from reference TRBV11-3 and TRBJ2-3 gives the full variable domain: EAGVVQSPRYKIIEKKQPVAFWCNPISGHNTLYWYLQNLGQGPELLIRYENEEAVDDSQLPKDRFSAERLKGVDSTLKIQPAELGDSAVYLCASSFGGTHTDTQYFGPGTRLTVL.

This clonotype was observed many times. Because the CDR3's place on the DNA is in doubt, the DNA is left out and the CDR3 is given as listed by TCRdb. This chain uses TRBV13 with TRBJ2-7; no check of the table's D call, TRBD1, against the DNA was made. The length of the CDR3 is 15 amino acids, counting both ends. Looked up from germline, CDR1 is PRHDT and CDR2 is FYEKMQ (reference sequence). The CDR3 is CASSFGPGGLYEQYF.

There are many counts of this clonotype. The CDR3 loop reads CASSPGRPRTQYF. CDR3 DNA sequence: TGTGCCAGCAGTCCCGGGCGGCCAAGGACCCAGTACTTC. V is TRBV28 and J is TRBJ2-5; the D is unclear. The CDR3 spans 13 residues. With 5 bases removed from V and 7 bases from J, the gap between germline ends came to 14 bases. CDR1 is MDHEN and CDR2 is SYDVKM in the germline V gene.

Ten or more counts support this clonotype. This chain uses TRBV20-1 with TRBJ2-1; no reliable D call. Germline assignment: CDR1 DFQATT and CDR2 SNEGSKA (reference sequence). This CDR3 has 14 amino acids. Trimming shortened V by 6 bases and J by 3 bases, and 15 bases separated the two germline ends. In nucleotides, the CDR3 is TGCAGTGCGAGCGCAGGACCTATCTACAATGAGCAGTTCTTC. It specifies CSASAGPIYNEQFF.

This chain uses TRBV28 with TRBJ2-1; D is perhaps TRBD2 (5 bases). Germline V gene sequence: CDR1 MDHEN, CDR2 SYDVKM. CDR3 length: 14 residues. Trimming took off 7 bases at V and 8 bases at J, with 18 bases between the two ends. The CDR3 loop reads CASTRWGDRDEQFF. CDR3 nucleotides: TGTGCCAGCACCCGTTGGGGAGATCGGGATGAGCAGTTCTTC. The full variable domain, rest sourced from reference TRBV28 and TRBJ2-1, is DVKVTQSSRYLVKRTGEKVFLECVQDMDHENMFWYRQDPGLGLRLIYFSYDVKMKEKGDIPEGYSVSREKKERFSLILESASTNQTSMYLCASTRWGDRDEQFFGPGTRLTVL.

V is TRBV9 and J is TRBJ2-3, with 8 bases matching TRBD2. The V segment lost 3 bases and the J segment 0 bases; nucleotides outside the gene matches: 9. The germline V gene has CDR1 SGDLS and CDR2 YYNGEE. CDR3 length equals 17 residues. The CDR3 DNA reads TGTGCCAGCAGCGCCAGGGCACTAGCGGTGAGCACAGATACGCAGTATTTT. As protein: CASSARALAVSTDTQYF.

This clonotype was seen more than once but under ten times. This rearrangement joins TRBV13 to TRBJ2-7; 8 nucleotides match TRBD2. Germline V lookup: CDR1 PRHDT, CDR2 FYEKMQ (reference sequence). This CDR3 region has 14 residues. Unmatched junction bases numbered 5, after V lost 6 bases and J lost 1 base. CDR3 sequence reads: CASRPRGGSYEQYF. For the CDR3, the DNA is TGTGCCAGCAGACCCCGGGGGGGATCCTACGAGCAGTACTTC.

The rearrangement uses TRBV15 and TRBJ1-5, with 9 bases lining up with TRBD1. The CDR3 consists of 15 residues. Trimming removed 5 bases from V and 2 bases from J; junction bases left unmatched: 4. Germline values: CDR1 LNHNV, CDR2 YYDKDF (reference sequence). Here the CDR3 DNA reads TGTGCCACCAGCTCCAGACAGGGGGGCAATCAGCCCCAGCATTTT. As protein: CATSSRQGGNQPQHF.

This clonotype was observed a few times. A much larger clone sits a single nucleotide away, making a read error possible. This chain uses TRBV13 with TRBJ2-7; TRBD1 might be the D (5 bases). Germline V gene lookup returns CDR1 PRHDT and CDR2 FYEKMQ (reference sequence). CDR3 length: 16 residues. The CDR3 sequence is CASSQTGGPSSYEQYF. The CDR3 DNA reads TGCGCCAGCAGCCAAACAGGCGGACCCAGCTCCTACGAGCAGTACTTC.

This clonotype was seen a handful of times. The V gene is TRBV5-1, the J gene TRBJ1-1; D is uncertain. The CDR3 sequence is 13 residues long. Trimming left V 4 bases short and J 2 bases short, with 9 bases between. Germline V gene lookup returns CDR1 SGHRS and CDR2 YFSETQ. This chain's CDR3 is CASSQHFNTEAFF. The CDR3 coding sequence is TGCGCCAGCAGCCAGCACTTCAACACTGAAGCTTTCTTT. The full variable domain, completed using reference TRBV5-1 and TRBJ1-1, is KAGVTQTPRYLIKTRGQQVTLSCSPISGHRSVSWYQQTPGQGLQFLFEYFSETQRNKGNFPGRFSGRQFSNSRSEMNVSTLELGDSALYLCASSQHFNTEAFFGQGTRLTVV.

The V and J genes are TRBV6-1 and TRBJ1-2, with TRBD1 identical over 11 bases. Losses at the gene ends were 4 bases for V and 4 bases for J; bases not matched to a gene: 5. The CDR3 extends over 15 amino acids. Germline loops: CDR1 MNHNS, CDR2 SASEGT. This CDR3 is CASSAGTGGIYGYTF. The DNA for the CDR3 is TGTGCCAGCAGTGCCGGGACAGGGGGGATCTATGGCTACACCTTC.

This clonotype was seen repeatedly, ten times or more. The V and J genes are TRBV20-1 and TRBJ2-1; 10 bases fit TRBD2. This CDR3 is built from 15 residues. CDR1 is DFQATT and CDR2 is SNEGSKA in the germline V gene (reference sequence). The V gene end was trimmed by 5 bases and the J gene end by 3 bases; junction bases not matched to a gene: 7. CDR3 sequence reads: CSAPLAGALYNEQFF. CDR3 nucleotide sequence: TGCAGTGCTCCCCTAGCGGGAGCCCTCTACAATGAGCAGTTCTTC.

This sequence joins TRBV9 and TRBJ2-3; D is undetermined. V was pared by 3 bases and J by 2 bases, with 13 bases between. The CDR3 runs to 15 residues. Per germline, CDR1 SGDLS and CDR2 YYNGEE. In nucleotides, the CDR3 is TGTGCCAGCAGCGCCCGGGTCACTCCCACAGATACGCAGTATTTT. Translated, it gives CASSARVTPTDTQYF. Filled out from reference TRBV9 and TRBJ2-3, the complete variable domain reads DSGVTQTPKHLITATGQRVTLRCSPRSGDLSVYWYQQSLDQGLQFLIQYYNGEERAKGNILERFSAQQFPDLHSELNLSSLELGDSALYFCASSARVTPTDTQYFGPGTRLTVL.

This clonotype was detected ten times or more. The chain is built from TRBV6-6 and TRBJ2-5; D might be TRBD2 (5 bases). Germline V CDR1 and CDR2: MNHNY, SVGAGI (reference sequence). V lost 0 bases to trimming and J lost 4 bases, with 12 bases between them. The CDR3 runs to 15 residues. CDR3 protein: CASSYSILDSETQYF. CDR3 bases: TGTGCCAGCAGTTACTCAATACTAGACTCAGAGACCCAGTACTTC.

Ten or more counts support this clonotype. The chain links TRBV6-5 to TRBJ2-1; D may match TRBD1 or TRBD2 (6 bases each). V was trimmed by 0 bases and J by 6 bases, leaving 15 bases between them. CDR1 is MNHEY and CDR2 is SVGAGI in the germline V gene. There are 16 residues in the CDR3. CDR3 protein: CASSYSYPGGLNEQFF. The CDR3 DNA follows: TGTGCCAGCAGTTACTCGTACCCTGGGGGGCTCAATGAGCAGTTCTTC.

As concerns this clonotype: Being one base from a much bigger clone, this may be a read error. Since no conserved phenylalanine or tryptophan closes the CDR3, a read error is the likely cause. The chain's CDR3 is CASRIQGWGTEAFL. In DNA form, the CDR3 reads TGCGCCAGCAGGATACAGGGATGGGGGACTGAAGCTTTCCTT. V usage is TRBV5-1 and J usage is TRBJ1-1, with a possible D match to TRBD1 (6 bases). The CDR3 length is 14 residues. The germline V gene encodes CDR1 SGHRS and CDR2 YFSETQ. V was shortened by 5 bases and J by 5 bases, with 16 bases between the two germline ends.

This chain uses TRBV7-9 with TRBJ1-1, with a weak D call TRBD1 (6 bases). V lost 1 base and J 1 base, leaving 16 bases between the germline ends. CDR3 size: 17 residues. Germline CDR1 reads SEHNR; CDR2 reads FQNEAQ (reference sequence). CDR3 sequence reads: CASSLGGGGRRNTEAFF. CDR3 nucleotide sequence: TGTGCCAGCAGCTTAGGAGGCGGGGGGCGAAGGAACACTGAAGCTTTCTTT.

This clonotype was picked up a small number of times. The gene calls are TRBV5-4 and TRBJ2-4, with no clear D. Trimming took 4 bases from V and 0 from J, leaving 14 bases between them. The CDR3 contains 16 residues. Germline CDR1 SGHNT, CDR2 YYREEE (reference sequence). The CDR3 bases are TGTGCCAGCAGCGTATTGGATCGGGTAGCCAAAAACATTCAGTACTTC. Translation: CASSVLDRVAKNIQYF.

The chain is built from TRBV2 and TRBJ2-5, with 14 bases aligning to TRBD2. Trimming cost V 6 bases and J 5 bases; bases outside gene matches: 8. CDR1 SNHLY and CDR2 FYNNEI come from the germline V gene. This CDR3 comprises 16 residues. CDR3: CASSRRLAGGGETQYF. The CDR3 coding sequence is TGTGCCAGCAGCCGAAGACTAGCGGGAGGGGGGGAGACCCAGTACTTC.